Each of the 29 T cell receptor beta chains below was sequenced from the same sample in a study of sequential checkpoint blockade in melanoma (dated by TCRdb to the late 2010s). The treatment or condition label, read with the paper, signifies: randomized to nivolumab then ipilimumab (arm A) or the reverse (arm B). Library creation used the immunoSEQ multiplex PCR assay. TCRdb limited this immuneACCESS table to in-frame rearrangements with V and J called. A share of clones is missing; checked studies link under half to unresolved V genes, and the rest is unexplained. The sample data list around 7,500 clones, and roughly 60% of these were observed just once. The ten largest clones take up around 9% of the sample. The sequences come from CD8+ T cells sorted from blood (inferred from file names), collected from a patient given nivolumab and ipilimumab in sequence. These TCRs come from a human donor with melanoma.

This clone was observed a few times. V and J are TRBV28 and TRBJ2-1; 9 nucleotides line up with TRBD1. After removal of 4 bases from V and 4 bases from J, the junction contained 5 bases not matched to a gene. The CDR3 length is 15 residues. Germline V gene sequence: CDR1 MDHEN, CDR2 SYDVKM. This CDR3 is CASSSTGGLYNEQFF. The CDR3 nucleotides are TGTGCCAGCAGTTCAACAGGGGGCCTTTACAATGAGCAGTTCTTC.

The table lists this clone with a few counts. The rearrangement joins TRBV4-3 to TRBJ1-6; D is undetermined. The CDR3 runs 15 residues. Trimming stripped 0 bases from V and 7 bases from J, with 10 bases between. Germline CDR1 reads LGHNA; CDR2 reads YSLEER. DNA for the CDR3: TGCGCCAGCAGCCAAGATTCAGGTTTCAATTCACCCCTCCACTTT. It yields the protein CASSQDSGFNSPLHF.

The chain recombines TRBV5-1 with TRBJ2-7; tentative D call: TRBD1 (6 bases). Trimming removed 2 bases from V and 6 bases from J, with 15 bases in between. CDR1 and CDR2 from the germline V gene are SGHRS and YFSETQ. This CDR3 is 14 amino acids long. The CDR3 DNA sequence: TGCGCCAGCAGCTTACACAGGGATGCGGCCGAGCAGTACTTC. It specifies CASSLHRDAAEQYF.

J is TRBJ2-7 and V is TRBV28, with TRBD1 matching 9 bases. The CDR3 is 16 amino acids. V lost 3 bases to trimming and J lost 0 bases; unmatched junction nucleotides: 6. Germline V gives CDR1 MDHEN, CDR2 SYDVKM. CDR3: CASSLSGTGYSYEQYF. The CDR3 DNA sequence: TGTGCCAGCAGTTTGTCTGGGACAGGGTACTCCTACGAGCAGTACTTC.

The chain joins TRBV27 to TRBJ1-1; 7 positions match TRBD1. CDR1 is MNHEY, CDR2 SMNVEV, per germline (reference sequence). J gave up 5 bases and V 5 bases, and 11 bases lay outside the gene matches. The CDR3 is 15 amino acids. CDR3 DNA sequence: TGTGCCAGCAGTAGGGGGCAGTGGGCAGATACTGAAGCTTTCTTT. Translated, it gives CASSRGQWADTEAFF.

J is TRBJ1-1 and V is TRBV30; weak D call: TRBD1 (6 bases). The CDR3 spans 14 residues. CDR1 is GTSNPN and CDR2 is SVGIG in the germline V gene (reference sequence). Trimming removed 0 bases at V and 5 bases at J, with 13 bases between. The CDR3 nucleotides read TGTGCCTGGAGTGTTGGGGGGGCTGGGACTGAAGCTTTCTTT. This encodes CAWSVGGAGTEAFF.

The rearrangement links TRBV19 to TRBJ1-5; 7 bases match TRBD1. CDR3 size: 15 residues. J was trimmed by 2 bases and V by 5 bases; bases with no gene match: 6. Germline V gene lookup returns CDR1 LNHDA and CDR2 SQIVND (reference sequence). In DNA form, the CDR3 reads TGTGCCAGTAGTCCGACAGGGCGCGGCAATCAGCCCCAGCATTTT. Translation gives CASSPTGRGNQPQHF.

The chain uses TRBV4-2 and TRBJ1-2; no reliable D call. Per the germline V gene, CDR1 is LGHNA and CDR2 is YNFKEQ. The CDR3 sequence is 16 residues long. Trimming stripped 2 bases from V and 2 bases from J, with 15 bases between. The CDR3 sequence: CASSQFTPFSNYGYTF. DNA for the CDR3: TGTGCCAGCAGCCAATTTACTCCTTTTTCAAACTATGGCTACACCTTC.

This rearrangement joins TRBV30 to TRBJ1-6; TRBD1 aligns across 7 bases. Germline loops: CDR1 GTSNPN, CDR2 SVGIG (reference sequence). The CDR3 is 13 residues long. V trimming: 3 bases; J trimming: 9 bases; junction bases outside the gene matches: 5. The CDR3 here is CAWSGGTASPLHF. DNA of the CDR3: TGTGCCTGGAGCGGAGGGACAGCTTCACCCCTCCACTTT.

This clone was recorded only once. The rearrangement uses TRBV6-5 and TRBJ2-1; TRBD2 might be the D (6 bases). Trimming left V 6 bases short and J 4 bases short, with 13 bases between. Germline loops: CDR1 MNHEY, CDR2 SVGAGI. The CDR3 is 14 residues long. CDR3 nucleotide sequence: TGTGCCAGCAGCCTCCGGGAGTCGTACAATGAGCAGTTCTTC. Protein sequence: CASSLRESYNEQFF.

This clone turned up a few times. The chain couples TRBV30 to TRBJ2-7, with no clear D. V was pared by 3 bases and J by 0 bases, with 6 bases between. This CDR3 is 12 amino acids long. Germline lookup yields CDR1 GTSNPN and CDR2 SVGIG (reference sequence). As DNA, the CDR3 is TGTGCCTGGAGCTTAGCCTCCTACGAGCAGTACTTC. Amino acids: CAWSLASYEQYF.

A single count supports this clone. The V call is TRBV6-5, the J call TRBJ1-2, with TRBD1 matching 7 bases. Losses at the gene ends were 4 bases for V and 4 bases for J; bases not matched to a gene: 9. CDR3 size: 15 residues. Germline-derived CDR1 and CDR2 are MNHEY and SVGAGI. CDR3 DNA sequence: TGTGCCAGCAGTTTGCAGGGGGGATCTAGCTATGGCTACACCTTC. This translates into CASSLQGGSSYGYTF.

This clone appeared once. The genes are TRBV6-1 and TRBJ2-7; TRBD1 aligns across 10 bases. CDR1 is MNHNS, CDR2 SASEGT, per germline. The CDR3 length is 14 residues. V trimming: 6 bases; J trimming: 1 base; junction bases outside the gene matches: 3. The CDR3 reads CASRDRGMSYEQYF. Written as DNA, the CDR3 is TGTGCCAGCAGGGACAGGGGGATGTCCTACGAGCAGTACTTC.

The DNA for the CDR3 is TGCAGCGTTGAGCCGGGACAGGATGGTTCACCCCTCCACTTT. Translated, it gives CSVEPGQDGSPLHF. The chain employs TRBV29-1 and TRBJ1-6; 8 bases are shared with TRBD1. The CDR3 is made up of 14 amino acids. The J segment lost 9 bases and the V segment lost 3 bases, leaving 7 bases of the junction unmatched. Germline V CDR1 and CDR2: SQVTM, ANQGSEA.

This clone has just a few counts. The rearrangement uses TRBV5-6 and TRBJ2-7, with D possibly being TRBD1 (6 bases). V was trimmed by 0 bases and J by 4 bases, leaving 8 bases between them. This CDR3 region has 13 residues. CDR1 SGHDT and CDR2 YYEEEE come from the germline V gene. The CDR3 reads CASSLGGQYEQYF. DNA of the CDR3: TGTGCCAGCAGCTTGGGGGGGCAGTACGAGCAGTACTTC.

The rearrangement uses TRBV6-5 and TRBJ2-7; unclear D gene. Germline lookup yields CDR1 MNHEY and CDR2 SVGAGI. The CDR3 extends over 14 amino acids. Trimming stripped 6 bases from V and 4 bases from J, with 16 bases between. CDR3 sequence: CASRKNLESYEQYF. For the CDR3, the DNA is TGTGCCAGCAGAAAAAACCTTGAGAGTTACGAGCAGTACTTC.

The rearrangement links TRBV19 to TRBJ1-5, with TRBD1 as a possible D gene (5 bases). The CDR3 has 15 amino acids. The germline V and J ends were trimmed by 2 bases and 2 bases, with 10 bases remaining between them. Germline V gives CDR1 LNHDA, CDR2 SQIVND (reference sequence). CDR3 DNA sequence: TGTGCCAGTAGTATAAGGTCGGGGGGCAATCAGCCCCAGCATTTT. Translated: CASSIRSGGNQPQHF.

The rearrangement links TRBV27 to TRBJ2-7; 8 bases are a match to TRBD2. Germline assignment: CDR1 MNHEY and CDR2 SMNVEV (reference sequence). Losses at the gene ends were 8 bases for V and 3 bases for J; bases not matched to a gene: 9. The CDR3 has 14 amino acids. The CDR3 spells CASVRIAGHYEQYF. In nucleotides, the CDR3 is TGTGCCAGCGTAAGGATAGCGGGGCACTACGAGCAGTACTTC.

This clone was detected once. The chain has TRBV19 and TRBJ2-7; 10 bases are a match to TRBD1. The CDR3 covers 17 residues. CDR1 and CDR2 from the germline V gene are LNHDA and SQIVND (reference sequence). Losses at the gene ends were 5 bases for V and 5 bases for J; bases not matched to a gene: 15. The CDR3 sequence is CASSSRQGARTYHEQYF. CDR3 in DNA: TGTGCCAGTAGTTCACGACAGGGGGCCCGGACGTACCACGAGCAGTACTTC.

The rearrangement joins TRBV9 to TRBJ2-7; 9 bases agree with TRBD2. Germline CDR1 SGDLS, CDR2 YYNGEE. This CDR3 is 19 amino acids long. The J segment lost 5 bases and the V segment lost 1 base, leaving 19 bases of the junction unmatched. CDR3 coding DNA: TGTGCCAGCAGCGTAAGCCCGATGGGCTCCGGGACTAGCAGCGACGAGCAGTACTTC. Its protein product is CASSVSPMGSGTSSDEQYF.

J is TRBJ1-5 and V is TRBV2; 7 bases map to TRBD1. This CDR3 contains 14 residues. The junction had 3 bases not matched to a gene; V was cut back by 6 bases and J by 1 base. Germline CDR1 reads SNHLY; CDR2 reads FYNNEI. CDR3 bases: TGTGCCAGCAGGTACAGGGGAAGCAATCAGCCCCAGCATTTT. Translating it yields CASRYRGSNQPQHF.

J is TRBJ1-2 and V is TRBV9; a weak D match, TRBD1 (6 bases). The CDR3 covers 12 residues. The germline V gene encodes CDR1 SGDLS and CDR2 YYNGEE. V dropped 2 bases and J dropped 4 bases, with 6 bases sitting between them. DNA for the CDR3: TGTGCCAGCAGCGTGACAGGCTATGGCTACACCTTC. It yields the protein CASSVTGYGYTF.

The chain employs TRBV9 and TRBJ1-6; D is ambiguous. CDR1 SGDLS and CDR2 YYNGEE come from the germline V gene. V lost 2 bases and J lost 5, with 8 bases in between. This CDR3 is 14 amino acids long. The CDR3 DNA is TGTGCCAGCAGCGTCGACTCTCATAATTCACCCCTCCACTTT. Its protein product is CASSVDSHNSPLHF.

The CDR3 region has the DNA TGTGCCAGCAGTTCCGGGATTGGGGAGCAGTACTTC. Translation gives CASSSGIGEQYF. The chain has TRBV27 and TRBJ2-7; possible D gene TRBD2, 5 bases. The V end was cut by 4 bases, the J end by 7 bases, with 11 bases between. Germline V gene data show CDR1 as MNHEY and CDR2 as SMNVEV (reference sequence). This CDR3 has 12 residues.

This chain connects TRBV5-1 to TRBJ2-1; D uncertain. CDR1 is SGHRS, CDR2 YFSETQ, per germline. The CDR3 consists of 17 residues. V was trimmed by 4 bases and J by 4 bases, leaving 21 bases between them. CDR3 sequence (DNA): TGCGCCAGCAGCCCCCCCTTATCTGGGCCAAAATACAATGAGCAGTTCTTC. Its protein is CASSPPLSGPKYNEQFF.

In nucleotides, the CDR3 is TGTGCCAGCAGCGTAGGGGCTGTAGATACGCAGTATTTT. It yields the protein CASSVGAVDTQYF. The gene calls are TRBV9 and TRBJ2-3; no firm D call. The CDR3 length is 13 residues. Trimming cost V 0 bases and J 5 bases, with 7 bases left between them. The germline V gene has CDR1 SGDLS and CDR2 YYNGEE.

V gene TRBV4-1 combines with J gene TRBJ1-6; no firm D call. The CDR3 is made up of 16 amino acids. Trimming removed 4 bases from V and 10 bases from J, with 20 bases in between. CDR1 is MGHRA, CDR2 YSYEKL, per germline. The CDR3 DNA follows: TGCGCCAGCAGCCTTACCCACCGGGATCCACCCTCACCCCTCCACTTT. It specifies CASSLTHRDPPSPLHF.

This CDR3 is CASSPGTHYGYTF. The CDR3 DNA follows: TGTGCCAGCAGTCCCGGGACACACTATGGCTACACCTTC. The V gene is TRBV13, the J gene TRBJ1-2; a possible D gene is TRBD1 (6 bases). The CDR3 has 13 amino acids. Germline assignment: CDR1 PRHDT and CDR2 FYEKMQ (reference sequence). V shed 6 bases and J shed 3 bases, with 11 bases lying between them. Full variable domain (outside the CDR3, taken from reference TRBV13 and TRBJ1-2): AAGVIQSPRHLIKEKRETATLKCYPIPRHDTVYWYQQGPGQDPQFLISFYEKMQSDKGSIPDRFSAQQFSDYHSELNMSSLELGDSALYFCASSPGTHYGYTFGSGTRLTVV.

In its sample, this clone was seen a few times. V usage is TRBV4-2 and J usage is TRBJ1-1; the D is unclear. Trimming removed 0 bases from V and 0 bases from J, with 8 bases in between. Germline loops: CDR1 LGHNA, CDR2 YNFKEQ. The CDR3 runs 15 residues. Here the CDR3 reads CASSQDAAVNTEAFF. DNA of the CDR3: TGTGCCAGCAGCCAAGATGCGGCGGTGAACACTGAAGCTTTCTTT.